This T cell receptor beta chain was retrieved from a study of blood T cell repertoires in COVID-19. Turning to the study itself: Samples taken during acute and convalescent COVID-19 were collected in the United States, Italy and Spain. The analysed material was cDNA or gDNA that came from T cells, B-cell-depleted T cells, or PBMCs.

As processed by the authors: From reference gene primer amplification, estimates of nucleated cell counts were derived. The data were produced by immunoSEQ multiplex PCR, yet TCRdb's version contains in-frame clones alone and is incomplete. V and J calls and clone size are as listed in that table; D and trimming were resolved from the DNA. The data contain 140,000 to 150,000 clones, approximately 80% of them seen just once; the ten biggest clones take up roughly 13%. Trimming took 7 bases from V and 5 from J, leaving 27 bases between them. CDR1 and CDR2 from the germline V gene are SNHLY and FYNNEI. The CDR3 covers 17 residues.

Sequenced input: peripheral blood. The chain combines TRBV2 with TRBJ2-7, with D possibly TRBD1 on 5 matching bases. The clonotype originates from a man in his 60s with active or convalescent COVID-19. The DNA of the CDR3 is TGTGCCAGCAAGGATACCCTCGGAGCAGGGAAGGTCGACGAGCAGTACTTC. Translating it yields CASKDTLGAGKVDEQYF. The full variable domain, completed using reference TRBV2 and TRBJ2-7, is EPEVTQTPSHQVTQMGQEVILRCVPISNHLYFYWYRQILGQKVEFLVSFYNNEISEKSEIFDDQFSVERPDGSNFTLKIRSTKLEDSAMYFCASKDTLGAGKVDEQYFGPGTRLTVT.